This T cell receptor (beta chain) is drawn from a study of CD8 T cells in Susac syndrome. Study-wide points: The TCR sequencing and HLA analysis in the study involved a relatively small number of individuals, as the study acknowledged.

Germline CDR1 reads SEHNR; CDR2 reads FQNEAQ (reference sequence). The CDR3 totals 15 residues. V was clipped by 7 bases and J by 1 base, with 16 bases between them. About this clonotype: Its matching antigen is unknown.

The RNA, about 0.45 to 1 ug, was put through reverse transcription using random hexamers. It was immunoSEQ multiplex PCR that amplified TCR beta CDR3 across 54 Vbeta and 13 Jbeta. TCRdb reprocessed the immunoSEQ multiplex PCR reads with MiXCR, giving one entry per CDR3 protein. There are about 300,000 distinct CDR3 sequences in the sample; approximately 85% occur only once, and around 0.2% lies in the top ten. The material sequenced was CD8+ T cells from PBMCs. The receptor was derived from a human donor with multiple sclerosis. V and J are TRBV7-9 and TRBJ1-1; unclear D gene. Here the CDR3 reads CASNLWESGNTEAFF. CDR3 bases: TGTGCCAGCAACCTCTGGGAAAGTGGGAACACTGAAGCTTTCTTT.